This TCR beta chain comes out of a study of blood T cell repertoires in COVID-19. Study as a whole: Acute and convalescent COVID-19 specimens originated in the United States, Italy and Spain. In each case, the material was cDNA or gDNA derived from T cells, B-cell-depleted T cells, or PBMCs.

Germline assignment: CDR1 LNHDA and CDR2 SQIVND (reference sequence). Trimming shortened V by 4 bases and J by 5 bases, and 5 bases separated the two germline ends. The CDR3 covers 11 residues. How the authors handled the data: Estimated nucleated cell counts came from reference gene primer amplification. Repertoires were generated with immunoSEQ multiplex PCR, while TCRdb's copy carries only in-frame clones and drops some. From that table come the V and J calls and clone size; the DNA was used to work out D and trimming. Here the sample spans approximately 170,000 clones, around 89% being singletons.

V gene TRBV19 combines with J gene TRBJ2-5; unclear D gene. The TCR originated in a man between 18 and 35 years old who had recovered from COVID-19. The sequenced sample was peripheral blood. The CDR3, as DNA: TGTGCCAGTAGTACGGAGGAGACCCAGTACTTC. Translating gives CASSTEETQYF.